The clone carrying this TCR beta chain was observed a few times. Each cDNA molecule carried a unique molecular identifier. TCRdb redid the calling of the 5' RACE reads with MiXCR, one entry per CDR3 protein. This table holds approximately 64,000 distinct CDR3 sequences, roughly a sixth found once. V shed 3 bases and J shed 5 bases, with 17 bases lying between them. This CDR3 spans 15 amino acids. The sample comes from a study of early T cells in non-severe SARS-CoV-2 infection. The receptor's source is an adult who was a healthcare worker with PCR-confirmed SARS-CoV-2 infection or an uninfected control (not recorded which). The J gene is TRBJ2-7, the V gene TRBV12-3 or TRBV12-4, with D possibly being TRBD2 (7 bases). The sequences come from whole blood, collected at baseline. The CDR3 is CASSLVGGGSNEQYF. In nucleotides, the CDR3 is TGTGCCAGCAGTTTGGTGGGAGGGGGTAGCAACGAGCAGTACTTC.